A single T cell receptor (beta chain) is shown here with its context. The target of this receptor is not known. There are no base qualities to consult, and no much larger clone falls within one base. Libraries were built with 5' RACE. Sequencer: Illumina HiSeq 2500. The second PCR ran for roughly 7 to 12 cycles and used a J-beta primer mix along with a sample-barcoded 5' primer. A unique molecular identifier was introduced onto each TCR beta cDNA molecule by a template-switch 5' adaptor carrying 12 random nucleotides. Each sample yielded at least 2.5 million CDR3-containing paired-end reads. First-strand cDNA was synthesized from all RNA with the Mint cDNA synthesis kit, primed by a TRBC-specific oligonucleotide. Following uracil-DNA glycosylase treatment, all cDNA underwent a first 18-cycle PCR with the universal primers M1SS and BC2_uni_R. Concerning the study's data processing: For normalization, 1 million high-quality reads, each with a distinct molecular identifier, were randomly selected from each sample. Reads sharing molecular identifiers were discarded rather than binned into consensus sequences. MiTCR, with a Q25 quality threshold and the strictest error-elimination algorithm, was used for CDR3 identification, clonotype clustering and error correction. Lower-bound total TCR beta diversity was estimated with a nonparametric unseen species model using Euler transformation. TCRdb reprocessing: public reads trimmed at Q25 with fastp, clones called with MiXCR, in-frame beta chains kept. Here each entry gathers all rows of one CDR3 protein and keeps the most common genes and DNA. TCRdb, not the authors, supplied the V and J calls. This sample has 650,000 or so distinct CDR3 sequences in its table, and 52% of those were observed once. The top ten hold around an eighth of the sample.

From its cysteine to its phenylalanine, the CDR3 spans 16 amino acids. Left in the record is the CDR3 DNA by itself, 48 bases read in frame from the first base. Trimming accounts for 6 bases at V and 2 bases at J, while the number of junction bases matched to no gene is 10. Sequences MNHEY (CDR1) and SMNVEV (CDR2) are obtained from the germline V gene (reference sequence). These data originate in a study of blood T cells in healthy people across ages (dated by TCRdb to 2015 to 2017). Turning to the overall study: Template switching captured roughly one uniquely barcoded TCR beta cDNA molecule per two T cells in model experiments. Age-related changes in TCR beta repertoire diversity were measured in the study by deep sequencing normalized with unique cDNA molecular identifiers. The donors were split into four age groups: young (average around 16 years), middle-aged (39), aged (roughly 60) and long-lived (approximately 89). Two additional independent replicas of 1 million unique cDNA reads from the same blood draw were analyzed for two donors (one aged 18 to 29 and one aged 80 or older). Donors of different ages were randomly distributed across sequencing lanes to avoid experimental bias. Overall results and qualifications from the work: Compared with the aged group, the long-lived group had more naive CD4+ T cells, fewer expanded clones and increased TCR diversity, suggesting age selection. The percentage of naive T cells measured by flow cytometry correlated strongly with observed TCR beta diversity. Because the CMV infection status of the donors was unknown, age-related changes in expanded clonotypes may potentially have been confounded. Conclusive comparison of naive and antigen-experienced compartments was prevented by the profiling of bulk unsorted PBMCs. Total diversity estimates from one million sequenced T cells were considered lower bounds and underestimates. As age increased, observed TCR beta diversity per million T cells dropped in a roughly linear way, and a significant reduction was already evident by age about 36.

The donors were under 40 Caucasian individuals from Russia, aged roughly 6 to 95 years, who were systemically healthy. Each donor gave roughly 9.5 milliliters of peripheral blood, collected into EDTA-treated Vacutainer tubes. PBMCs were isolated by Ficoll-Paque density-gradient centrifugation, with at least 6.5 million obtained per sample. Trizol reagent was used to extract total RNA from the PBMCs, yielding at least 5 micrograms per sample. For every donor, flow cytometry on a PBMC aliquot measured the percentage of naive CD45RAhigh/CD27high T cells. The sequenced sample consisted of blood. The chain is made from TRBV27 and TRBJ2-7; the central 10 bases match TRBD2. The source is an elderly woman in good health. The sequence in DNA is TGTGCCAGCAGCCTAACCTCACTAGCGGGGACCTACGAGCAGTACTTC. It translates as CASSLTSLAGTYEQYF.